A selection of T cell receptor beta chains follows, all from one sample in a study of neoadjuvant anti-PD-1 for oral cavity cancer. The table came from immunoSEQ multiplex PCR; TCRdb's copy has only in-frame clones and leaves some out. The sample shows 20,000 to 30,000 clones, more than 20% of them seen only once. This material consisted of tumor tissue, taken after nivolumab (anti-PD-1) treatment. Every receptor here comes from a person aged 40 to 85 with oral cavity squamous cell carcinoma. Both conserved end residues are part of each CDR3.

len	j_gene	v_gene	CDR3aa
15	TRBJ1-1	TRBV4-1	CASSRGQGPGTEAFF
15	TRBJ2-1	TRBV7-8	CASSFLAGAVNEQFF
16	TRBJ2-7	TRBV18	CASSPVPGQNSYEQYF
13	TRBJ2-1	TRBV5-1	CASSPSGNNEQFF
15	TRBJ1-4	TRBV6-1	CASSEAQVEGEKLFF
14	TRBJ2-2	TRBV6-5	CASTLERTTGELFF
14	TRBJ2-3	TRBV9	CASSVQAGTDTQYF
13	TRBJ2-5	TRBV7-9	CASSLGLAETQYF
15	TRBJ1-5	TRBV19	CASRDRTIGNQPQHF
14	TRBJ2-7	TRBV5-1	CASSLATGPYEQYF
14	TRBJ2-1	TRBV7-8	CASSIRDRVNEQFF
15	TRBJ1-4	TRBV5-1	CASSSYQGRGEKLFF
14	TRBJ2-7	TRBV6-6	CASSSLLMGYEQYF
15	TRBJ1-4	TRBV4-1	CASSQEGGREGKLFF
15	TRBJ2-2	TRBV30	CAWSFLDWNTGELFF
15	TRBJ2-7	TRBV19	CASSNLGLAGGEQYF
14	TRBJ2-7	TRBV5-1	CASSQSSRGHEQYF
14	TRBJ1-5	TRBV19	CASSPRIGNQPQHF
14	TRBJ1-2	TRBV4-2	CASSQEHRGYGYTF
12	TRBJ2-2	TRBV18	CASARGGGELFF
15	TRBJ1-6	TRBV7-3	CASSLRNRGNSPLHF
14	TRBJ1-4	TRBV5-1	CASSLRTGEEKLFF
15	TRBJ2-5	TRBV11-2	CASSPNSGRGETQYF
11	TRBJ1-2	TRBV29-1	CSVEDGSGYTF
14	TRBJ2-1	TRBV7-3	CASSTEAGWVEQFF
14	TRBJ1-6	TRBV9	CASSVLSVVSPLHF
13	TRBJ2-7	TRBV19	CATSPGTVYEQYF
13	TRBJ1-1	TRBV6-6	CASSSYGNTEAFF
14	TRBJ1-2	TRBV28	CASNNSPGERGYTF
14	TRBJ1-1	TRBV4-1	CASSQDSRNTEAFF
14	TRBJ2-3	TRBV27	CASRKAQYTDTQYF
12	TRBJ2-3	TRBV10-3	CAISESRDTQYF
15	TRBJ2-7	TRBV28	CASAPGGQGAKEQYF
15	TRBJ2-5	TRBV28	CASSLWLAGKETQYF
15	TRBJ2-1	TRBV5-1	CASSLAMSSYNEQFF
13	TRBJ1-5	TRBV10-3	CAIKQGQNQPQHF